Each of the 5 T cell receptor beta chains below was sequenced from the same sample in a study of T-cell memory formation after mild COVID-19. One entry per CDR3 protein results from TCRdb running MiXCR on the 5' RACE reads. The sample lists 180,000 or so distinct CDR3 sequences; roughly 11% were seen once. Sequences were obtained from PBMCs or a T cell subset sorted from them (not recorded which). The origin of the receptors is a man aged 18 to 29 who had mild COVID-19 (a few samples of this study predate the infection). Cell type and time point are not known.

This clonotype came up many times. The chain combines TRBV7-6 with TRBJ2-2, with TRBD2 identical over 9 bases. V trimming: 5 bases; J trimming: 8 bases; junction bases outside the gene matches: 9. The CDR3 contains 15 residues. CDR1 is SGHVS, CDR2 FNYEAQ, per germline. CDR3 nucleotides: TGTGCCAGCAGCCCACGGACTAGCGTCATGGGGGAGCTGTTTTTT. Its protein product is CASSPRTSVMGELFF.

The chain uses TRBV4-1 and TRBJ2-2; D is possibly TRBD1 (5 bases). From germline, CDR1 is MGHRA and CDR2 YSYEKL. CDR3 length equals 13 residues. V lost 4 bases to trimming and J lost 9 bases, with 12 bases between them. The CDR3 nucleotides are TGCGCCAGCAGCCCGACAGAGCTTAGGGAGCTGTTTTTT. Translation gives CASSPTELRELFF.

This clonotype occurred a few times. This CDR3 is CASSLTGNSPLHF. CDR3 nucleotides: TGTGCCAGCAGCTTGACAGGGAATTCACCCCTCCACTTT. This chain joins TRBV11-2 and TRBJ1-6, with TRBD1 identical over 7 bases. Per germline, CDR1 SGHAT and CDR2 FQNNGV. The CDR3 covers 13 residues. V lost 3 bases to trimming and J lost 7 bases; unmatched junction nucleotides: 0.

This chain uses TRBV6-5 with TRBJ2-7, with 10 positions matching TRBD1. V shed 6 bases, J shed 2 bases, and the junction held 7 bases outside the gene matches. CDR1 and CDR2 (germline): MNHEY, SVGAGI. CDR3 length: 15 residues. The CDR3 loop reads CASRGQGETTYEQYF. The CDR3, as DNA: TGTGCCAGCAGAGGACAGGGGGAAACCACCTACGAGCAGTACTTC.

CDR3 region: CASTGGTARFNYGYTF. Here the CDR3 DNA reads TGTGCCAGCACGGGTGGGACAGCCCGCTTTAACTATGGCTACACCTTC. This sequence joins TRBV7-9 and TRBJ1-2; 7 positions agree with TRBD1. The junction had 12 bases not matched to a gene; V was cut back by 7 bases and J by 1 base. CDR1 is SEHNR, CDR2 FQNEAQ, per germline (reference sequence). The CDR3 runs 16 residues. Filled out from reference TRBV7-9 and TRBJ1-2, the complete variable domain reads DTGVSQNPRHKITKRGQNVTFRCDPISEHNRLYWYRQTLGQGPEFLTYFQNEAQLEKSRLLSDRFSAERPKGSFSTLEIQRTEQGDSAMYLCASTGGTARFNYGYTFGSGTRLTVV.